A single sample gave rise to the 14 T cell receptor beta chains below, sequenced in a study of blood T cell repertoires in COVID-19. Libraries were prepared by immunoSEQ multiplex PCR; TCRdb keeps only in-frame clonotypes and omits some of them. The sample lists roughly 91,000 clones, about four fifths seen once, with less than 2% in the top ten. The sequenced material came from peripheral blood. The source is a man between 65 and 79 years old with active or convalescent COVID-19.

The rearrangement links TRBV6-5 to TRBJ1-5; D may be TRBD1 (6 bases). The germline V gene encodes CDR1 MNHEY and CDR2 SVGAGI. The CDR3 spans 14 residues. Trimming cost V 5 bases and J 4 bases, with 12 bases left between them. CDR3: CASSQGTVNQPQHF. CDR3 nucleotide sequence: TGTGCCAGCAGTCAGGGGACCGTAAATCAGCCCCAGCATTTT.

The chain recombines TRBV7-2 with TRBJ1-6; no clear D. The germline V gene has CDR1 SGHTA and CDR2 FQGNSA. The CDR3 consists of 14 residues. V was cut by 4 bases and J by 9 bases, with 13 bases left in between. CDR3 DNA: TGTGCCAGCAGCTCCTGGACTGAAGCTTCACCCCTCCACTTT. It encodes CASSSWTEASPLHF.

The chain links TRBV5-8 to TRBJ1-1, with D possibly matching TRBD1 (5 bases). Trimming removed 5 bases from V and 10 bases from J, with 12 bases in between. Germline lookup yields CDR1 SGHTS and CDR2 YDEGEE. The CDR3 contains 11 residues. In DNA, the CDR3 is TGTGCCAGCAGTTTAGGGGTGGGAGCTTTCTTT. This translates into CASSLGVGAFF. The variable domain in full, with the rest retrieved from reference TRBV5-8 and TRBJ1-1, is EAGVTQSPTHLIKTRGQQATLRCSPISGHTSVYWYQQALGLGLQFLLWYDEGEERNRGNFPPRFSGRQFPNYSSELNVNALELEDSALYLCASSLGVGAFFGQGTRLTVV.

The chain is built from TRBV15 and TRBJ1-2; D might be TRBD1 (5 bases). Trimming cost V 1 base and J 2 bases, with 11 bases left between them. Germline V lookup: CDR1 LNHNV, CDR2 YYDKDF (reference sequence). CDR3 length: 15 amino acids. The CDR3 DNA reads as TGTGCCACCAGCAGAGGGGGGGTCTTGAACTATGGCTACACCTTC. It yields the protein CATSRGGVLNYGYTF.

This chain links TRBV5-8 with TRBJ1-6; 9 nucleotides line up with TRBD1. CDR1 is SGHTS and CDR2 is YDEGEE in the germline V gene. V dropped 4 bases and J dropped 5; count of bases not matched to a gene: 7. This CDR3 is built from 16 residues. The CDR3 nucleotides are TGTGCCAGCAGCAACCGGGACAGGGTCAATAATTCACCCCTCCACTTT. Translating gives CASSNRDRVNNSPLHF.

This sequence joins TRBV7-9 and TRBJ2-3; 7 bases agree with TRBD2. There are 17 residues in the CDR3. Looked up from germline, CDR1 is SEHNR and CDR2 is FQNEAQ (reference sequence). V gave up 5 bases and J gave up 6 bases; unmatched junction bases: 17. CDR3 amino acids: CASSPAGRAGSRDTQYF. For the CDR3, the DNA is TGTGCCAGCAGCCCCGCCGGCCGAGCGGGGAGTAGGGATACGCAGTATTTT.

This clone turned up a few times. V and J are TRBV19 and TRBJ1-4, with 11 bases fitting TRBD1. The CDR3 length is 14 residues. Per germline, CDR1 LNHDA and CDR2 SQIVND (reference sequence). The junction had 1 base not matched to a gene; V was cut back by 4 bases and J by 6 bases. CDR3 in DNA: TGTGCCAGTAGTAAGGGACAGGGGGATGAAAAACTGTTTTTT. This codes for CASSKGQGDEKLFF.

V usage is TRBV4-2 and J usage is TRBJ2-5; 7 bases fit TRBD2. Trimming took 3 bases from V and 1 from J; bases not matched to a gene: 8. The CDR3 has 16 residues. Germline V gene data show CDR1 as LGHNA and CDR2 as YNFKEQ. This chain's CDR3 is CASSQRDYTSQETQYF. The CDR3, as DNA: TGTGCCAGCAGCCAGCGGGACTATACCTCCCAAGAGACCCAGTACTTC.

The V call is TRBV7-9, the J call TRBJ2-7; 7 positions agree with TRBD1. CDR1 is SEHNR and CDR2 is FQNEAQ in the germline V gene (reference sequence). The J segment lost 4 bases and the V segment lost 3 bases, leaving 12 bases of the junction unmatched. This CDR3 has 16 amino acids. CDR3 bases: TGTGCCAGCAGCTTTTCAAGAGGGGGACAGTCATACGAGCAGTACTTC. It codes for CASSFSRGGQSYEQYF. The full variable domain, its missing parts supplied by reference TRBV7-9 and TRBJ2-7, is DTGVSQNPRHKITKRGQNVTFRCDPISEHNRLYWYRQTLGQGPEFLTYFQNEAQLEKSRLLSDRFSAERPKGSFSTLEIQRTEQGDSAMYLCASSFSRGGQSYEQYFGPGTRLTVT.

J is TRBJ2-1 and V is TRBV2, with TRBD2 identical over 12 bases. With V trimmed by 7 bases and J by 8 bases, 12 bases remained unmatched. Germline V CDR1 and CDR2: SNHLY, FYNNEI. The CDR3 loop spans 16 amino acids. CDR3 DNA sequence: TGTGCCAGCACCCAAGGGGCTAGCGGGGGGGGTGATGAGCAGTTCTTC. Translated, it gives CASTQGASGGGDEQFF.

The chain couples TRBV2 to TRBJ2-2; D not resolved. The CDR3 contains 14 residues. From germline, CDR1 is SNHLY and CDR2 FYNNEI. V dropped 5 bases and J dropped 0 bases, with 7 bases sitting between them. This chain's CDR3 is CASSYSPNTGELFF. Written as DNA, the CDR3 is TGTGCCAGCAGTTACAGTCCGAACACCGGGGAGCTGTTTTTT.

CDR3 sequence: CASKQGGKDTQYF. The CDR3 region has the DNA TGTGCCAGCAAACAGGGGGGGAAAGATACGCAGTATTTT. The chain employs TRBV28 and TRBJ2-3; weak D call: TRBD1 (8 bases). Germline V lookup: CDR1 MDHEN, CDR2 SYDVKM. V dropped 7 bases and J dropped 5 bases, with 13 bases sitting between them. CDR3 length: 13 residues.

The genes are TRBV18 and TRBJ1-1; the D is unclear. This CDR3 has 13 amino acids. Trimming stripped 5 bases from V and 4 bases from J, with 11 bases between. Germline values: CDR1 KGHSH, CDR2 LQKENI. The CDR3 coding sequence is TGTGCCAGCTCAGCTGAGGAGAGCACTGAAGCTTTCTTT. As protein: CASSAEESTEAFF.

The V and J genes are TRBV4-3 and TRBJ2-1; 16 bases are shared with TRBD2. This CDR3 is 16 amino acids long. The trim removed 4 bases at V and 10 bases at J, leaving 7 bases unmatched. Germline CDR1 LGHNA, CDR2 YSLEER. This CDR3 reads CASSPGTSGGAGEQFF. The CDR3 DNA reads TGCGCCAGCAGCCCGGGGACTAGCGGGGGGGCCGGGGAGCAGTTCTTC.